These 29 T cell receptor beta chains were all obtained from the same sample, sequenced in a study of OX40 agonist ivuxolimab in advanced cancers. The repertoire was sequenced with immunoSEQ multiplex PCR; TCRdb's copy has only in-frame clones and lacks some. In the table there are fewer than 80,000 clones, 75% to 90% of which are singletons. Sequences were derived from CD4+ or CD8+ T cells sorted from blood, sampled in a trial of the OX40 agonist ivuxolimab. The receptors were sampled from an adult with an advanced solid tumor such as melanoma, head and neck, liver or kidney cancer.

The chain recombines TRBV5-4 with TRBJ2-5; possibly TRBD1 or TRBD2 for D (5 bases each). The germline V gene has CDR1 SGHNT and CDR2 YYREEE (reference sequence). V dropped 4 bases and J dropped 5 bases, with 18 bases sitting between them. CDR3 length equals 15 residues. CDR3 in amino acids: CASSRDAWNGETQYF. CDR3 in DNA: TGTGCCAGCAGCCGGGACGCCTGGAATGGGGAGACCCAGTACTTC.

V is TRBV28 and J is TRBJ1-2; possible D gene TRBD1, 6 bases. Germline V gives CDR1 MDHEN, CDR2 SYDVKM. CDR3 length equals 15 residues. V lost 2 bases and J lost 2, with 12 bases in between. The CDR3 is CASSLPTGPNYGYTF. CDR3 nucleotides: TGTGCCAGCAGTTTACCGACAGGACCAAACTATGGCTACACCTTC.

This clone was observed a handful of times. This chain joins TRBV7-2 and TRBJ2-3; 10 bases line up with TRBD2. This CDR3 region has 16 residues. Trimming took 5 bases from V and 2 from J; bases not matched to a gene: 7. Germline assignment: CDR1 SGHTA and CDR2 FQGNSA. Written as DNA, the CDR3 is TGTGCCAGCAGCGGCCGGACTAGCGGCTACACAGATACGCAGTATTTT. As protein: CASSGRTSGYTDTQYF. Based on the CDR3 plus reference TRBV7-2 and TRBJ2-3, the full variable domain is GAGVSQSPSNKVTEKGKDVELRCDPISGHTALYWYRQSLGQGLEFLIYFQGNSAPDKSGLPSDRFSAERTGGSVSTLTIQRTQQEDSAVYLCASSGRTSGYTDTQYFGPGTRLTVL.

The chain couples TRBV2 to TRBJ2-3; 10 bases fit TRBD2. Germline CDR1 and CDR2: SNHLY and FYNNEI. With 6 bases clipped from V and 14 bases from J, the junction kept 5 bases outside the gene matches. This CDR3 is built from 11 residues. DNA for the CDR3: TGTGCCAGCAGACTAGCGGGGAGGCTGTATTTT. Residues: CASRLAGRLYF. Based on the CDR3 plus reference TRBV2 and TRBJ2-3, the full variable domain is EPEVTQTPSHQVTQMGQEVILRCVPISNHLYFYWYRQILGQKVEFLVSFYNNEISEKSEIFDDQFSVERPDGSNFTLKIRSTKLEDSAMYFCASRLAGRLYFGPGTRLTVL.

The J gene is TRBJ1-2, the V gene TRBV11-2; D is unresolved. The V gene lost 2 bases and the J gene lost 3 bases, with 4 bases spanning the gap. The CDR3 loop spans 12 amino acids. In germline, CDR1 is SGHAT, CDR2 FQNNGV. The CDR3 loop is CASSLSDYGYTF. DNA of the CDR3: TGTGCCAGCAGCTTATCCGACTATGGCTACACCTTC.

V gene TRBV2 combines with J gene TRBJ2-5; D possibly matches TRBD1 or TRBD2 (5 bases each). Trimming removed 6 bases from V and 1 base from J, with 12 bases in between. The CDR3 is 14 amino acids. The germline V gene encodes CDR1 SNHLY and CDR2 FYNNEI. Written as DNA, the CDR3 is TGTGCCAGCAGGGGGGTACACCTCCAAGAGACCCAGTACTTC. It codes for CASRGVHLQETQYF. The whole variable domain, remainder taken from reference TRBV2 and TRBJ2-5, is EPEVTQTPSHQVTQMGQEVILRCVPISNHLYFYWYRQILGQKVEFLVSFYNNEISEKSEIFDDQFSVERPDGSNFTLKIRSTKLEDSAMYFCASRGVHLQETQYFGPGTRLLVL.

The chain carries TRBV6-5 and TRBJ1-2; no clear D. Germline CDR1 reads MNHEY; CDR2 reads SVGAGI. V lost 0 bases, J lost 8 bases, and 10 bases lay in between. This CDR3 spans 13 amino acids. CDR3 DNA: TGTGCCAGCAGTTACTCCTTGTTAGGCGGCTACACCTTC. Its protein product is CASSYSLLGGYTF.

This chain uses TRBV19 with TRBJ2-2; the D is unclear. Germline V gene lookup returns CDR1 LNHDA and CDR2 SQIVND (reference sequence). The germline V and J ends were trimmed by 3 bases and 5 bases, with 7 bases remaining between them. This CDR3 comprises 13 residues. CDR3 amino acids: CASSIHSTGELFF. The CDR3 nucleotides are TGTGCCAGTAGTATCCACAGTACCGGGGAGCTGTTTTTT.

V is TRBV7-9 and J is TRBJ1-1; no firm D call. The CDR3 extends over 13 amino acids. Trimming pared 6 bases from V and 1 base from J, leaving 9 bases between. The germline V gene encodes CDR1 SEHNR and CDR2 FQNEAQ (reference sequence). DNA of the CDR3: TGTGCCAGCAGTGTTGGGGAGAACACTGAAGCTTTCTTT. It translates to CASSVGENTEAFF.

The rearrangement joins TRBV18 to TRBJ1-1; TRBD1 is a possible D gene (5 bases). With 7 bases removed from V and 4 bases from J, the gap between germline ends came to 19 bases. Germline CDR1 reads KGHSH; CDR2 reads LQKENI. CDR3 length: 15 residues. CDR3 nucleotide sequence: TGTGCCAGCTTGCCTACTGGGGCCGGGGGCACTGAAGCTTTCTTT. As protein: CASLPTGAGGTEAFF.

The chain is built from TRBV19 and TRBJ1-5, with TRBD1 matching over 11 bases. With 8 bases clipped from V and 2 bases from J, the junction kept 2 bases outside the gene matches. The germline V gene has CDR1 LNHDA and CDR2 SQIVND (reference sequence). The CDR3 extends over 14 amino acids. The CDR3 spells CASGGQGGNQPQHF. The DNA of the CDR3 is TGTGCCAGTGGGGGACAGGGGGGCAATCAGCCCCAGCATTTT.

This clone is a singleton in its sample. The chain recombines TRBV10-3 with TRBJ2-5; a possible D gene is TRBD2 (7 bases). CDR1 and CDR2 from the germline V gene are ENHRY and SYGVKD. This CDR3 has 16 amino acids. V was clipped by 4 bases and J by 5 bases, with 20 bases between them. Written as DNA, the CDR3 is TGTGCCATCAGTGCTAACCCAGGCGGGGGCGGGGAGACCCAGTACTTC. This sequence encodes CAISANPGGGGETQYF.

The sample holds a few counts of this clone. Other DNA sequences from this sample encode an identical CDR3 as well. The CDR3 sequence is CASSSGSNQPQHF. CDR3 DNA: TGTGCCAGCAGTTCAGGCTCGAATCAGCCCCAGCATTTT. The rearrangement uses TRBV28 and TRBJ1-5, with D unclear. Per the germline V gene, CDR1 is MDHEN and CDR2 is SYDVKM. V was shortened by 4 bases and J by 4 bases, with 8 bases between the two germline ends. This CDR3 is built from 13 residues.

This chain uses TRBV6-5 with TRBJ1-4; 12 bases are a match to TRBD1. CDR3 length: 15 amino acids. Trimming at V came to 7 bases and at J to 7 bases, leaving 7 bases not matched to a gene. Germline assignment: CDR1 MNHEY and CDR2 SVGAGI. CDR3 sequence reads: CASKGQGAVGEKLFF. CDR3 coding DNA: TGTGCCAGCAAGGGACAGGGGGCCGTGGGTGAAAAACTGTTTTTT.

The chain carries TRBV6-6 and TRBJ2-6, with TRBD1 identical over 7 bases. This CDR3 has 16 residues. V shed 7 bases, J shed 1 base, and the junction held 7 bases outside the gene matches. CDR1 and CDR2 (germline): MNHNY, SVGAGI (reference sequence). The CDR3 here is CASKGAGDSGANVLTF. In nucleotides, the CDR3 is TGTGCCAGCAAGGGGGCAGGGGATTCTGGGGCCAACGTCCTGACTTTC.

J is TRBJ1-1 and V is TRBV30; tentatively, D is TRBD1 (6 bases). The V end lost 0 bases, the J end lost 13 bases, and 18 bases lay between the germline ends. The CDR3 is 13 residues long. From germline, CDR1 is GTSNPN and CDR2 SVGIG (reference sequence). The CDR3 reads CAWSVSLRTVGFF. The CDR3 DNA reads as TGTGCCTGGAGTGTCTCCTTACGGACAGTAGGTTTCTTT.

The V and J genes are TRBV7-6 and TRBJ1-6; D not resolved. Trimming cost V 7 bases and J 5 bases, with 9 bases left between them. The CDR3 has 13 amino acids. Germline CDR1 and CDR2: SGHVS and FNYEAQ. The CDR3 here is CASKGHDNSPLHF. DNA of the CDR3: TGTGCCAGCAAAGGCCATGATAATTCACCCCTCCACTTT.

The chain combines TRBV2 with TRBJ2-3; 8 nucleotides match TRBD2. Germline CDR1 reads SNHLY; CDR2 reads FYNNEI. The V and J ends lost 10 bases and 10 bases, in that order; junction bases with no gene match: 10. This CDR3 has 12 residues. In nucleotides, the CDR3 is TGTGCCACTCCGGGACTAGGAAGGGCGCAGTATTTT. Its translation: CATPGLGRAQYF.

The gene calls are TRBV28 and TRBJ1-2, with D hard to call. CDR3 size: 15 residues. Trimming shortened V by 6 bases and J by 1 base, and 15 bases separated the two germline ends. From germline, CDR1 is MDHEN and CDR2 SYDVKM. The CDR3 bases are TGTGCCAGCAGCCGCCTTGGACGGATTAACTATGGCTACACCTTC. It codes for CASSRLGRINYGYTF.

The J gene is TRBJ2-3, the V gene TRBV11-3, with D possibly TRBD2 on 5 matching bases. V lost 1 base and J 0 bases, leaving 11 bases between the germline ends. CDR3 size: 16 residues. The germline V gene has CDR1 SGHNT and CDR2 YENEEA. The chain's CDR3 is CASSLVVALSTDTQYF. The CDR3 region has the DNA TGTGCCAGCAGCTTAGTAGTAGCGCTTAGCACAGATACGCAGTATTTT.

The chain carries TRBV29-1 and TRBJ2-7, with D maybe TRBD1 (5 bases). CDR3 length: 12 amino acids. Trimming left V 4 bases short and J 2 bases short, with 9 bases between. Per germline, CDR1 SQVTM and CDR2 ANQGSEA. The CDR3 DNA is TGCAGCGTTGTAGGGGAAACCTACGAGCAGTACTTC. The encoded protein is CSVVGETYEQYF.

This rearrangement joins TRBV5-6 to TRBJ1-5; 9 bases agree with TRBD1. Germline CDR1 reads SGHDT; CDR2 reads YYEEEE. Trimming took 5 bases from V and 4 from J; bases not matched to a gene: 16. This CDR3 contains 18 residues. CDR3 protein: CASSLRPGQGGINQPQHF. CDR3 in DNA: TGTGCCAGCAGTCTCCGCCCGGGACAGGGAGGCATTAATCAGCCCCAGCATTTT.

The CDR3 region is CASSKGRARERYEQYF. The CDR3 nucleotides read TGTGCCAGCAGCAAAGGTAGGGCCAGGGAACGATACGAGCAGTACTTC. J is TRBJ2-7 and V is TRBV21-1; the D call TRBD1 from the table was never checked on the DNA. TRBV21-1 is flagged as a pseudogene. The CDR3 runs to 16 residues.

This clone was detected only once. The V and J genes are TRBV11-3 and TRBJ2-5; D remains unclear. Germline CDR1 SGHNT, CDR2 YENEEA. Trimming pared 0 bases from V and 3 bases from J, leaving 11 bases between. CDR3 length: 15 amino acids. CDR3 coding DNA: TGTGCCAGCAGCTTAGAGGTGGGATTGAAAGAGACCCAGTACTTC. This sequence encodes CASSLEVGLKETQYF.

The chain links TRBV5-1 to TRBJ2-4, with D uncertain. The CDR3 length is 14 residues. Germline V gene data show CDR1 as SGHRS and CDR2 as YFSETQ. V dropped 1 base and J dropped 3 bases, with 8 bases sitting between them. The CDR3 spells CASSLTGGKNIQYF. DNA of the CDR3: TGCGCCAGCAGCTTGACGGGTGGCAAAAACATTCAGTACTTC.

This rearrangement joins TRBV30 to TRBJ1-6, with D uncertain. Trimming cost V 6 bases and J 11 bases, with 17 bases left between them. The CDR3 has 13 amino acids. Germline CDR1 is GTSNPN and CDR2 is SVGIG (reference sequence). CDR3 sequence: CACVRQPGAPLHF. DNA of the CDR3: TGTGCCTGCGTCAGGCAGCCTGGGGCACCCCTCCACTTT.

The rearrangement joins TRBV5-5 to TRBJ2-1; D not certain. The ends were cut back, 1 base at V and 10 bases at J, with 12 bases in the middle. CDR1 SGHKS and CDR2 YYEKEE come from the germline V gene (reference sequence). CDR3 length equals 13 residues. This CDR3 reads CASSLRSLGEQFF. The CDR3 bases are TGTGCCAGCAGCTTGAGAAGTTTAGGGGAGCAGTTCTTC. Full variable domain (missing parts from reference TRBV5-5 and TRBJ2-1): DAGVTQSPTHLIKTRGQQVTLRCSPISGHKSVSWYQQVLGQGPQFIFQYYEKEERGRGNFPDRFSARQFPNYSSELNVNALLLGDSALYLCASSLRSLGEQFFGPGTRLTVL.

J is TRBJ2-3 and V is TRBV28; D is undetermined. V shed 4 bases and J shed 2 bases, with 1 base lying between them. The CDR3 is 11 residues long. Germline CDR1 reads MDHEN; CDR2 reads SYDVKM. CDR3 coding DNA: TGTGCCAGCAGTTCCACAGATACGCAGTATTTT. It encodes CASSSTDTQYF. Together with reference TRBV28 and TRBJ2-3, the CDR3 gives the full variable domain: DVKVTQSSRYLVKRTGEKVFLECVQDMDHENMFWYRQDPGLGLRLIYFSYDVKMKEKGDIPEGYSVSREKKERFSLILESASTNQTSMYLCASSSTDTQYFGPGTRLTVL.

The chain employs TRBV28 and TRBJ1-4, with D tentatively TRBD1 (5 bases). The CDR3 has 14 residues. Germline values: CDR1 MDHEN, CDR2 SYDVKM. V gave up 4 bases and J gave up 15 bases, with 21 bases separating them. CDR3 loop: CASSSTSSRGLVFF. CDR3 DNA: TGTGCCAGCAGTTCCACATCCTCCCGGGGCCTGGTGTTTTTT.